This TCR beta chain was sequenced during a study of cytomegalovirus exposure and HLA in healthy donors. The V and J ends lost 3 bases and 4 bases respectively, with 9 bases between them. CDR3 length equals 13 residues. Germline loops: CDR1 SGDLS, CDR2 YYNGEE. The study ran its PCR with 60 Vbeta and 13 Jbeta primers. The repertoire was sequenced with immunoSEQ multiplex PCR; TCRdb's copy has only in-frame clones and lacks some. The sample lists around 180,000 clones, approximately 82% occurring once. The donors, nominally healthy at sampling, likely had unrecorded immune exposures. Sequenced sample: PBMCs. The clonotype originates from a woman aged 18-30 years in good health and CMV-seropositive. V is TRBV9 and J is TRBJ2-3; D is perhaps TRBD1 (5 bases). As DNA, the CDR3 is TGTGCCAGCAGCGAGGGGCGTCCAGATACGCAGTATTTT. Protein: CASSEGRPDTQYF.